The text below deals with one T cell receptor beta chain. Its antigen remains unidentified. No base quality values were provided; no much bigger clone lies one nucleotide off. A single peripheral blood draw of around 120 mL on average was collected from each donor into heparinised tubes. Using a panel that included CD45RO, CCR7, CD25, CD127, CD95 and CD27, naive, central memory, regulatory and stem cell-like memory CD4+ T cells were sorted on a BD FACSAria II. Every sorted population had a purity above 95%. PBMCs were isolated right away by Lymphoprep density gradient centrifugation and were stained directly, without culture. To minimize batch effects, samples were stained and sorted in pairs, one healthy donor with one patient per experiment. These data are taken from a study of beta chain features in type 1 diabetes listed by TCRdb under 2018. Regarding the research as a whole: Patients and healthy donors did not differ in mean age, gender distribution, total cell number or subset yield. A total of 85 million to 140 million sorted cells were examined across all samples, and a strong correlation was observed between cell number per subset and RNA yield. The study compared TCRB repertoires of sorted circulating CD4+ T cell subsets between recently diagnosed type 1 diabetes patients and matched healthy donors. Whereas all 30 or so donors provided naive and central memory subsets, regulatory and stem cell-like memory subsets were isolated from just 8 patients and roughly 8 healthy donors.

Study-wide conclusions, independent of this receptor: Sequencing cDNA rather than genomic DNA could over-represent highly expressing activated cells, although activation and CD3 levels did not differ between groups. Patients with type 1 diabetes made fewer insertions and deleted more nucleotides at VDJ recombination sites, implying thymic rearrangement abnormalities. Because small numbers of individuals were included in the HLA sub-analyses, any influence of HLA type on TCRB rearrangement was left unresolved. A moderate but significant shortening of TCRB CDR3 length was observed in type 1 diabetes patients in all four CD4+ subsets. Shorter templates might have been favored by PCR, but patient and control samples were amplified and corrected together, so both groups would have been affected equally by any skew. The naive, central memory and regulatory TCRB repertoires appeared to resemble one another more closely among patients than among healthy donors.

The entire amount of isolated RNA was reverse transcribed using the High Capacity cDNA Reverse Transcription Kit, so the sequenced TCRB transcripts were expressed ones. Deep immunoSEQ sequencing was applied to naive, central memory and regulatory T cell samples, giving an average of about 3.6 million total reads per sample. Sorted cells were lysed in RLT buffer, and RNA was extracted using DNase-treated RNeasy Micro or Mini kits according to cell number. To prevent cross-contamination, each cell subset was processed individually, whereas patient and healthy donor samples were processed jointly. TCRB sequences were amplified from cDNA with the immunoSEQ multiplex PCR, producing 87-bp fragments spanning the CDR3 region. Sequencing of the amplicons was done on the Illumina HiSeq platform. The authors processed their data as follows. Synthetic template baselines were used to correct PCR bias computationally, reads within Hamming distance 2 were collapsed together, and singletons that could not be merged were discarded. Reads were aligned to IMGT to assign V, D and J genes, CDR3 length, and insertions or deletions at six rearrangement sites. Within each subset, clonotype counts were normalized to sorted cell number, and only after that were true diversity and Gini coefficients computed with the tcR R package. Repertoire sharing was quantified using the overlap coefficient calculated on TCRB nucleotide sequences. Out-of-frame TCRB sequences from naive cells were analyzed as a proxy for the pre-selection repertoire. TCRdb mirrors the immuneACCESS table, restricted to in-frame sequences. Some clones are absent from its copies; in checked studies, under half trace to an unresolved V gene, and the reason for the others is unknown. The DNA was the basis for D and trimming; V, J and clone size are from that table. The sample table shows under 450,000 clones, and about 14% are seen once. About 0.04% of the sample is held by the ten biggest clonotypes.

The CDR3 contains 14 residues, cysteine and phenylalanine counted. Only the CDR3 DNA is retained, 42 bases long and in frame from the first base. The germline V gene (reference sequence) yields SGHNT for CDR1 and YYREEE for CDR2. At the junction V is shortened by 4 bases and J by 7 bases; bases outside the gene matches: 6. Sequenced: naive CD4+ T cells from blood. The cell subset or site tag for this specimen amounts to: true naive CD4+ T cells. This chain joins TRBV5-4 to TRBJ2-1; 9 central bases correspond to TRBD2. The TCR comes from a young man in good health. The DNA reads TGTGCCAGCAGCCCGCTAGCGGGACAGAATGAGCAGTTCTTC. Translated, this gives CASSPLAGQNEQFF.